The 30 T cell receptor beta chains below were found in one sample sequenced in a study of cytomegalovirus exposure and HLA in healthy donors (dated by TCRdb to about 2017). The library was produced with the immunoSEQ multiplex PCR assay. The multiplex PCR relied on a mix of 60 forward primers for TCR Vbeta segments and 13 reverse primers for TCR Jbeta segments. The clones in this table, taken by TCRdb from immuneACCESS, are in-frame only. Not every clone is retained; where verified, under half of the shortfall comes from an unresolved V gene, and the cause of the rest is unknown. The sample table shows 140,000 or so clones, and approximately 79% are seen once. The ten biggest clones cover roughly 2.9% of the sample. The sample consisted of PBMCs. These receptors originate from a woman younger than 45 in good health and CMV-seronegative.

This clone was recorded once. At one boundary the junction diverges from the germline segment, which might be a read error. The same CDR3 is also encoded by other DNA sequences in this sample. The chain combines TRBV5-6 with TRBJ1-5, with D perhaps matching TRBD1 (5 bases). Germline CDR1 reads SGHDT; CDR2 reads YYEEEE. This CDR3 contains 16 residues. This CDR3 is CASSSAGGVKNQPQHF. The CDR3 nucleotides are TGTGCTAGCAGCTCGGCCGGGGGGGTGAAGAATCAGCCCCAGCATTTT.

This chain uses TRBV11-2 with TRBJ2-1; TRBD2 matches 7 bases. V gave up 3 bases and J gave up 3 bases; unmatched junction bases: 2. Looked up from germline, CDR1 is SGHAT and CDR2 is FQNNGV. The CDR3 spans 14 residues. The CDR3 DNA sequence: TGTGCCAGCAGCTTGGGGACTAACTACAATGAGCAGTTCTTC. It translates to CASSLGTNYNEQFF.

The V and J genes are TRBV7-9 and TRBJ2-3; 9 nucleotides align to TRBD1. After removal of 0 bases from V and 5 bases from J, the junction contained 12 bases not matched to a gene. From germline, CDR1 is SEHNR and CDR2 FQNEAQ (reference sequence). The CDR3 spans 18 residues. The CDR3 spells CASSLAPLGQGSRDTQYF. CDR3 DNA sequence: TGTGCCAGCAGCTTAGCGCCCCTGGGACAGGGTTCGAGAGATACGCAGTATTTT.

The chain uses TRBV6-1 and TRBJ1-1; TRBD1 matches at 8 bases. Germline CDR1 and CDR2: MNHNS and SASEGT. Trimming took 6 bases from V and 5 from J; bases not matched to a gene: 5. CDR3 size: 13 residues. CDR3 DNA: TGTGCCAGCAGCCACAGGGGGTTTACTGAAGCTTTCTTT. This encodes CASSHRGFTEAFF.

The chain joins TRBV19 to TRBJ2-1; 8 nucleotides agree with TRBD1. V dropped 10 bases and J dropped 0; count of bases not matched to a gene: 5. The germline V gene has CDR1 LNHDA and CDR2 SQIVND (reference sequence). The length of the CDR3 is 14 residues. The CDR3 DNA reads TGTGCCACTGGACAGGGTACCTCCTACAATGAGCAGTTCTTC. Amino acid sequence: CATGQGTSYNEQFF.

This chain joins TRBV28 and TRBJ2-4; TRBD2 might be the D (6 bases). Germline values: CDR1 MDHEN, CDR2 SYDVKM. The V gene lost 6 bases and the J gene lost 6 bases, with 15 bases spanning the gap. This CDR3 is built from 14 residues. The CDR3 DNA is TGTGCCAGCAGAGAAGCTCAGGGAGGAAACATTCAGTACTTC. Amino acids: CASREAQGGNIQYF.

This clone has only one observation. CDR3 residues: CASSVAGSTEAFF. CDR3 in DNA: TGTGCCAGCAGCGTAGCGGGAAGCACTGAAGCTTTCTTT. This chain links TRBV9 with TRBJ1-1; D is unclear. V lost 0 bases and J lost 4, with 7 bases in between. There are 13 residues in the CDR3. Looked up from germline, CDR1 is SGDLS and CDR2 is YYNGEE.

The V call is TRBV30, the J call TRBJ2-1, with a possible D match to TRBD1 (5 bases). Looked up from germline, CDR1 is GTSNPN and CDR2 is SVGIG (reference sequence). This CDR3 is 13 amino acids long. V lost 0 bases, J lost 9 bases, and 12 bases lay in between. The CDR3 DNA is TGTGCCTGGAGTGTACAGGCTACCTCTGAGCAGTTCTTC. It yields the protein CAWSVQATSEQFF.

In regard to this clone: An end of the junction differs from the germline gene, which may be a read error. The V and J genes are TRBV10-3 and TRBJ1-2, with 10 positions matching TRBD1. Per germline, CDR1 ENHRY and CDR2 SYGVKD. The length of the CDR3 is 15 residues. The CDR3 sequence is CASSKPGQGYYGYTF. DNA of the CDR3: TGTGCCAGCAGTAAACCGGGACAGGGGTACTATGGCTACACCTTC.

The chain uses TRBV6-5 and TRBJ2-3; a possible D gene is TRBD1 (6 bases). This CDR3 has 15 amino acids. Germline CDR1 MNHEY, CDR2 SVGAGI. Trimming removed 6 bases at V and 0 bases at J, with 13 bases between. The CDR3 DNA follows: TGTGCCAGCAGGGACGACAGGCGGAGCACAGATACGCAGTATTTT. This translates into CASRDDRRSTDTQYF.

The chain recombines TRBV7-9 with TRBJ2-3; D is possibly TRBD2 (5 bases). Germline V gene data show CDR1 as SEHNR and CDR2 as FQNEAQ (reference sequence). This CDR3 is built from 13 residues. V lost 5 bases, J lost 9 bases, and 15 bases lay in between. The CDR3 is CASSIRESATQYF. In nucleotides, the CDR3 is TGTGCCAGCAGCATACGGGAATCTGCAACGCAGTATTTT.

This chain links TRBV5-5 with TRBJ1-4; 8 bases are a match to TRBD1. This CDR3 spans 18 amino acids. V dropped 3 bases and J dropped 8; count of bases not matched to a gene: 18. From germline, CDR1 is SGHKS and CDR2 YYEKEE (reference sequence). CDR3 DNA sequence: TGTGCCAGCAGCTACCGATTGACAGGGGCCCTCTTAGGAGAAAAACTGTTTTTT. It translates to CASSYRLTGALLGEKLFF.

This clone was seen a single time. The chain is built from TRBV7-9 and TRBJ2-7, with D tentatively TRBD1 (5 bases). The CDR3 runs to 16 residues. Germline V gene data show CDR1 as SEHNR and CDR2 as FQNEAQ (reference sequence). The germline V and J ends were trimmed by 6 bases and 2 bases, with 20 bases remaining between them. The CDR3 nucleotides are TGTGCCAGCAGTCCGCAAGGGGCCAGGTGGGCCTACGAGCAGTACTTC. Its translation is CASSPQGARWAYEQYF. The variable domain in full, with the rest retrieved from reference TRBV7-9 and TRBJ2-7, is DTGVSQNPRHKITKRGQNVTFRCDPISEHNRLYWYRQTLGQGPEFLTYFQNEAQLEKSRLLSDRFSAERPKGSFSTLEIQRTEQGDSAMYLCASSPQGARWAYEQYFGPGTRLTVT.

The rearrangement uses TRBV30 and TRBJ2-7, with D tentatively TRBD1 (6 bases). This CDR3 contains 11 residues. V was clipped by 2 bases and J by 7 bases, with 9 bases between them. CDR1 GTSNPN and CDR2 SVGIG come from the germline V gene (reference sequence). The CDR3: CAWSTGIEQYF. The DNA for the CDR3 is TGTGCCTGGAGTACAGGGATTGAGCAGTACTTC.

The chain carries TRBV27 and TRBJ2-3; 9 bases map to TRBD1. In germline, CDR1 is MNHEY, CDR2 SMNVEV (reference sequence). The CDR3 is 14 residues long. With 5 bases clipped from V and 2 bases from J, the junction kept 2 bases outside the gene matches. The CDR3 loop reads CASSRDRATDTQYF. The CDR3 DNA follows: TGTGCCAGCAGTAGGGACAGGGCCACAGATACGCAGTATTTT.

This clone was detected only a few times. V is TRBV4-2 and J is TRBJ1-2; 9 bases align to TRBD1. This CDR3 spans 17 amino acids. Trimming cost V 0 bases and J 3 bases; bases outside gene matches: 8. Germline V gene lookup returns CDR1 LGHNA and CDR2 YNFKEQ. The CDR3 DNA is TGTGCCAGCAGCCAAGAGGGGTGGGACAGGGACTACTATGGCTACACCTTC. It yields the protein CASSQEGWDRDYYGYTF.

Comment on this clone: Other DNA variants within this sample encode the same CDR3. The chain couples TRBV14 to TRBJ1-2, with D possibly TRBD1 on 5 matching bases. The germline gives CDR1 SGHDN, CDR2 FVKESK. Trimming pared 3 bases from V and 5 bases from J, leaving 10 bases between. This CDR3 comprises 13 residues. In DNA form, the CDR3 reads TGTGCCAGCAGCCAGGAGGGGACGTATGGCTACACCTTC. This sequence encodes CASSQEGTYGYTF.

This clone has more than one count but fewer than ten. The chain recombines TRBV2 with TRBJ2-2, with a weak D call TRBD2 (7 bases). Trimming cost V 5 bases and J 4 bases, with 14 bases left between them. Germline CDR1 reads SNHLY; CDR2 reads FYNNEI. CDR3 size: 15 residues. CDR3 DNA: TGTGCCAGCAGTACCGCGGGGGCCGGCACCGGGGAGCTGTTTTTT. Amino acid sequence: CASSTAGAGTGELFF.

In DNA, the CDR3 is TGTGCCAGCAGCCAAGCTCAATCGGCGGGAGGGGATGAGACCCAGTACTTC. It specifies CASSQAQSAGGDETQYF. The chain links TRBV4-2 to TRBJ2-5; the match to TRBD2 covers 9 bases. The CDR3 runs 17 residues. With V trimmed by 1 base and J by 5 bases, 11 bases remained unmatched. CDR1 is LGHNA and CDR2 is YNFKEQ in the germline V gene.

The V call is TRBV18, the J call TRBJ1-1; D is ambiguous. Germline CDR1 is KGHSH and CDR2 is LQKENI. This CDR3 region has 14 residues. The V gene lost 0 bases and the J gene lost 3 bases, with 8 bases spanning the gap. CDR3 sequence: CASSPPSLHTEAFF. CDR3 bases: TGTGCCAGCTCACCACCGTCCCTTCACACTGAAGCTTTCTTT. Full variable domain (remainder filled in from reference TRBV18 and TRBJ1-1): NAGVMQNPRHLVRRRGQEARLRCSPMKGHSHVYWYRQLPEEGLKFMVYLQKENIIDESGMPKERFSAEFPKEGPSILRIQQVVRGDSAAYFCASSPPSLHTEAFFGQGTRLTVV.

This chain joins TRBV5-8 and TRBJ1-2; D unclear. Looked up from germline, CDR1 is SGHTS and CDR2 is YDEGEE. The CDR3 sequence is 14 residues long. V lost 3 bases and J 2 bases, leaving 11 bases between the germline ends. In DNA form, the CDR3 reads TGTGCCAGCAGCTCTTACTTAAAGAACTATGGCTACACCTTC. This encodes CASSSYLKNYGYTF.

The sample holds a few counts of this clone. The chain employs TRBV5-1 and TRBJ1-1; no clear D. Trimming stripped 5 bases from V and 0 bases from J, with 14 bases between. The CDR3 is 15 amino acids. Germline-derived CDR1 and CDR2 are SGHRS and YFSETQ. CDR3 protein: CASSSNAGMNTEAFF. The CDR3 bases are TGCGCCAGCAGTTCTAACGCAGGAATGAACACTGAAGCTTTCTTT.

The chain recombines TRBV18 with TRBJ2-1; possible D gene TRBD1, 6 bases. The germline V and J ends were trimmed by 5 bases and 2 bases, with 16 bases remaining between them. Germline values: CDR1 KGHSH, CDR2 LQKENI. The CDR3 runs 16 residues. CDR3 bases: TGTGCCAGCTCAGGGATACAGGGTATCCCCTACAATGAGCAGTTCTTC. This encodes CASSGIQGIPYNEQFF.

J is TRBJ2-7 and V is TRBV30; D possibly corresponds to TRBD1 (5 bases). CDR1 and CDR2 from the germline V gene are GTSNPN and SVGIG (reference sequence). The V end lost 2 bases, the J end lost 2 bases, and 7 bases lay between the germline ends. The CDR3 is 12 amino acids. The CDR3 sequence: CAWSRGTYEQYF. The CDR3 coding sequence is TGTGCCTGGAGTAGGGGAACCTACGAGCAGTACTTC. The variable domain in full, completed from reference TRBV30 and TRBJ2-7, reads SQTIHQWPATLVQPVGSPLSLECTVEGTSNPNLYWYRQAAGRGLQLLFYSVGIGQISSEVPQNLSASRPQDRQFILSSKKLLLSDSGFYLCAWSRGTYEQYFGPGTRLTVT.

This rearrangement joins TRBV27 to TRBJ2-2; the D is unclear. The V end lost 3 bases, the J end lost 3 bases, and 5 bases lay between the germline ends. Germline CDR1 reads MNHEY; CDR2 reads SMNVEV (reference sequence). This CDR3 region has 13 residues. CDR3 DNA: TGTGCCAGCAGTTTCGTCTACACCGGGGAGCTGTTTTTT. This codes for CASSFVYTGELFF.

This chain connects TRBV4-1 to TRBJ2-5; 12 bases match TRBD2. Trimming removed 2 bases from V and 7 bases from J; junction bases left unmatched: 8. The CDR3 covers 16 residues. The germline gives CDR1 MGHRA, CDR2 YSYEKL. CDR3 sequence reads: CASSQWTSGDPGTQYF. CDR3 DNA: TGCGCCAGCAGCCAATGGACTAGCGGGGACCCAGGGACCCAGTACTTC.

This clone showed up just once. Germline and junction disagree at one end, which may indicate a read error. The CDR3 DNA is TGTGCCAGCAGTTCCCGGAGTAGCTACGAGCGGTACTTC. It yields the protein CASSSRSSYERYF. The rearrangement uses TRBV27 and TRBJ2-7; no clear D. Germline CDR1 is MNHEY and CDR2 is SMNVEV (reference sequence). This CDR3 has 13 residues.

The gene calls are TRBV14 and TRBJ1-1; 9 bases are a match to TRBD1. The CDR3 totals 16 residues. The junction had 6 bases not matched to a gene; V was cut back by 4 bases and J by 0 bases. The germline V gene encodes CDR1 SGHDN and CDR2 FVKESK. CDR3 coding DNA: TGTGCCAGCAGCCGACTACAGGGGGCCCTGAACACTGAAGCTTTCTTT. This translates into CASSRLQGALNTEAFF.

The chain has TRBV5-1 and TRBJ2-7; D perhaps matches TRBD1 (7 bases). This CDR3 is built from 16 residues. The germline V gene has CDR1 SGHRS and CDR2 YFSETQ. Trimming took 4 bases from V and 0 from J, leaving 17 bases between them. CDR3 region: CASSTTRGASSYEQYF. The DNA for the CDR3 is TGCGCCAGCAGCACAACCAGGGGGGCGAGCTCCTACGAGCAGTACTTC.

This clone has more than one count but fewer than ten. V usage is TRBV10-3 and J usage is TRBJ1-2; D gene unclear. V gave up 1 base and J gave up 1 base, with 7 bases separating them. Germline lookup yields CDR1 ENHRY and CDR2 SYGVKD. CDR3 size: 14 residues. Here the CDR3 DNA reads TGTGCCATCAGTGAGTTTAGGAGTAACTATGGCTACACCTTC. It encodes CAISEFRSNYGYTF.